A single sample is the source of the 5 T cell receptor beta chains below, sequenced in a study of blood T cells in healthy people across ages. Then a second PCR, running roughly 6 to 11 cycles, was carried out with a sample-barcoded 5' primer and a J-beta primer mix. TCRdb reprocessed the 5' RACE reads with MiXCR, giving one entry per CDR3 protein. The sample includes 380,000 or so distinct CDR3 sequences, about 49% of them seen just once. Sequencing was done on a sample of blood. These TCRs come from a man in his 60s in good health.

The chain recombines TRBV12-3 or TRBV12-4 with TRBJ2-5; 9 bases map to TRBD2. Near its end, the DNA agrees better with TRBJ2-7, so the J call may be wrong. CDR3 length: 14 amino acids. The CDR3 region has the DNA TGTGCCAGCAGGTCCACTAGCGGGTCCGGCGAGCAGTACTTC. Protein: CASRSTSGSGEQYF.

The chain links TRBV6-1 to TRBJ2-5; D is ambiguous. The tail of the sequence fits TRBJ2-7 better, so the J call may be wrong. The CDR3 totals 13 residues. Per germline, CDR1 MNHNS and CDR2 SASEGT. CDR3 nucleotide sequence: TGTGCCAGCAGTGCTTTAAGGGTAGGCGAGCAGTACTTC. Its translation is CASSALRVGEQYF.

This clonotype was counted between two and nine times. The CDR3 DNA sequence: TGCAGCGTTGGGGTGCGGGGGGCCGGGAAAGAGACCCAGTACTTC. It codes for CSVGVRGAGKETQYF. The chain couples TRBV29-1 to TRBJ2-5; 8 bases agree with TRBD2. The V gene's germline CDR1 is SQVTM and CDR2 ANQGSEA. V lost 4 bases and J lost 3; bases outside the gene matches: 10. The length of the CDR3 is 15 residues. The variable domain in full, completed from reference TRBV29-1 and TRBJ2-5, reads SAVISQKPSRDICQRGTSLTIQCQVDSQVTMMFWYRQQPGQSLTLIATANQGSEATYESGFVIDKFPISRPNLTFSTLTVSNMSPEDSSIYLCSVGVRGAGKETQYFGPGTRLLVL.

The chain uses TRBV27 and TRBJ2-1, with 14 positions matching TRBD2. The CDR3 runs to 17 residues. Germline CDR1 is MNHEY and CDR2 is SMNVEV (reference sequence). The J segment lost 6 bases and the V segment lost 5 bases, leaving 9 bases of the junction unmatched. In DNA, the CDR3 is TGTGCCAGCAGTATCCGACTAGCGGGAGGGGTAAGCAATGAGCAGTTCTTC. Translated: CASSIRLAGGVSNEQFF.

This clonotype appeared a single time. The V call is TRBV4-3, the J call TRBJ1-5; a weak D match, TRBD1 (6 bases). The CDR3 totals 16 residues. CDR1 and CDR2 from the germline V gene are LGHNA and YSLEER. V shed 0 bases and J shed 7 bases, with 16 bases lying between them. CDR3 sequence reads: CASSQDFTGLGQPQHF. DNA for the CDR3: TGCGCCAGCAGCCAAGATTTTACAGGGTTAGGACAGCCCCAGCATTTT.